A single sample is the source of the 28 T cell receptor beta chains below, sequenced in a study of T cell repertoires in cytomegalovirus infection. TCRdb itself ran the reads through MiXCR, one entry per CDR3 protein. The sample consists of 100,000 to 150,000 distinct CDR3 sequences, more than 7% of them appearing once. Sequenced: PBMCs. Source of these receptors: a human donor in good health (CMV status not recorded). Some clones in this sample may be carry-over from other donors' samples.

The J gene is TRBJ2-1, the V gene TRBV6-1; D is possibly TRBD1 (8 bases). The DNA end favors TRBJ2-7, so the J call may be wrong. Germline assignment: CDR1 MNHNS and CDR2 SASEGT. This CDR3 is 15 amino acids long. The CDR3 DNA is TGTGCCAGCACCCGAGGACAGGGAGGGGACAATGAGCAGTACTTC. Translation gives CASTRGQGGDNEQYF.

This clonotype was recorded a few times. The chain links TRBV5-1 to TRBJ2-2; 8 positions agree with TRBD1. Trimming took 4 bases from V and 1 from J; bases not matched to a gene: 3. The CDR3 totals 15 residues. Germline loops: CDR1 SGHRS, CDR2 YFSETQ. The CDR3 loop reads CASSATGVNTGELFF. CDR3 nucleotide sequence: TGCGCCAGCAGCGCGACAGGGGTGAACACCGGGGAGCTGTTTTTT.

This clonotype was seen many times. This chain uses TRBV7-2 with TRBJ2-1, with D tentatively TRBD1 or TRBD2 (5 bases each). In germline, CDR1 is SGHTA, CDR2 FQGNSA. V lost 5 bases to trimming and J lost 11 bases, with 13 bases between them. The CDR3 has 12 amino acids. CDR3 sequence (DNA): TGTGCCAGCAGCCCCCCGTTGGGACAGCAGTTCTTC. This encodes CASSPPLGQQFF.

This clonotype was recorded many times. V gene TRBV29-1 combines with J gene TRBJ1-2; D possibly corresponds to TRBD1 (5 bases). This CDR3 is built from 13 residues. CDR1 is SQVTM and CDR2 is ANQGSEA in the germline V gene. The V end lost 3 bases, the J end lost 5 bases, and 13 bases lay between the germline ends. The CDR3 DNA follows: TGCAGCGTTGACGTGGGGCAGGGTTATGGCTACACCTTC. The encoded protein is CSVDVGQGYGYTF.

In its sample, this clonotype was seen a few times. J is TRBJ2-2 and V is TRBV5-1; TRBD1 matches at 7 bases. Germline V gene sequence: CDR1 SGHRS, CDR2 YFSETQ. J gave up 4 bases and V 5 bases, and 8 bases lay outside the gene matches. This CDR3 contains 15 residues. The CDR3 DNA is TGCGCCAGCAGTAAGCTAGGACAGGCCACCGGGGAGCTGTTTTTT. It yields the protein CASSKLGQATGELFF.

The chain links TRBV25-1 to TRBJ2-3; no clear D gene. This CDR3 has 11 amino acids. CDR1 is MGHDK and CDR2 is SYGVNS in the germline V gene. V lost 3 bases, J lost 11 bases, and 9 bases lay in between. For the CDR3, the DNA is TGTGCCAGCAGTGATCTTAGATTGCAGTATTTT. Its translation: CASSDLRLQYF.

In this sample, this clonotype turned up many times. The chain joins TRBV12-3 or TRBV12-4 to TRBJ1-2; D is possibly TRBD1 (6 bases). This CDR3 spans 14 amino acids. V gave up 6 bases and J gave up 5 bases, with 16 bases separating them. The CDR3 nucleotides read TGTGCCAGCAGCCCCCTGGGGGCGGATTATGGCTACACCTTC. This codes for CASSPLGADYGYTF.

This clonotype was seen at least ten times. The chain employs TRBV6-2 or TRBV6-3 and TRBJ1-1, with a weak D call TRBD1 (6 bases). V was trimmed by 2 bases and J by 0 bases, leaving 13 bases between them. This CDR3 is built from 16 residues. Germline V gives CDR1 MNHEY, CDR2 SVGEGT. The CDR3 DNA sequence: TGTGCCAGCAGTTACGTCGGGGGGCACGTGAACACTGAAGCTTTCTTT. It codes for CASSYVGGHVNTEAFF.

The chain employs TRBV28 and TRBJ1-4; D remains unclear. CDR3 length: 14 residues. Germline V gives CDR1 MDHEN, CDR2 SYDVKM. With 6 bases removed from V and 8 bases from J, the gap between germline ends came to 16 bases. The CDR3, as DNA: TGTGCCAGCAGATCTACACGGCTTGGGGAAAAACTGTTTTTT. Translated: CASRSTRLGEKLFF.

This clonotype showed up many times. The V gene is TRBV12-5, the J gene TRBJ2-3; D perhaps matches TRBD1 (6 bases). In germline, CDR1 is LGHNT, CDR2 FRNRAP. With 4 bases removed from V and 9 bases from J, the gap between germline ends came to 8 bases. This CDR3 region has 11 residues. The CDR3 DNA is TGTGCTAGTGGTTCTACAGGGACGCAGTATTTT. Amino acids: CASGSTGTQYF.

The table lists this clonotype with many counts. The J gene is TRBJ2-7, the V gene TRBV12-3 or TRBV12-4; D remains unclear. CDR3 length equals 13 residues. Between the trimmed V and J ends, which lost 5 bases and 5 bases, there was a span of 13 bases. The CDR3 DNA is TGTGCCAGCAGTCAACGTAGAAGGGACGAGCAGTACTTC. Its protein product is CASSQRRRDEQYF.

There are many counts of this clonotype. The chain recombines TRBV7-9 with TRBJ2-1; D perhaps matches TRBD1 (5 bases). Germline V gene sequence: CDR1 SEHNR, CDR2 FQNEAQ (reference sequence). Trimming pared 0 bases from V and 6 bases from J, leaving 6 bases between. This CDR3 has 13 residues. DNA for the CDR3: TGTGCCAGCAGCTTAGCGGGGCTCAATGAGCAGTTCTTC. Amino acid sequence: CASSLAGLNEQFF. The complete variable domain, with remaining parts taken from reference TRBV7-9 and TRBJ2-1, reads DTGVSQNPRHKITKRGQNVTFRCDPISEHNRLYWYRQTLGQGPEFLTYFQNEAQLEKSRLLSDRFSAERPKGSFSTLEIQRTEQGDSAMYLCASSLAGLNEQFFGPGTRLTVL.

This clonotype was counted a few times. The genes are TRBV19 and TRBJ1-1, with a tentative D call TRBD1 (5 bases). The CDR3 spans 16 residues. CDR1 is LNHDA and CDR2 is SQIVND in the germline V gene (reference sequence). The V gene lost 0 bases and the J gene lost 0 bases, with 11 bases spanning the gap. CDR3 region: CASSIETGRMNTEAFF. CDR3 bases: TGTGCCAGTAGTATAGAAACAGGAAGGATGAACACTGAAGCTTTCTTT.

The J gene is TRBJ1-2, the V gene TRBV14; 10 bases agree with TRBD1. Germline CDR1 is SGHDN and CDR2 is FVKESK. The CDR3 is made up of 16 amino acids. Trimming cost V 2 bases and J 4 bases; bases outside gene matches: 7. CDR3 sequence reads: CASSQNGTGVAYGYTF. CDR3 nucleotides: TGTGCCAGCAGCCAAAATGGGACAGGGGTCGCCTATGGCTACACCTTC.

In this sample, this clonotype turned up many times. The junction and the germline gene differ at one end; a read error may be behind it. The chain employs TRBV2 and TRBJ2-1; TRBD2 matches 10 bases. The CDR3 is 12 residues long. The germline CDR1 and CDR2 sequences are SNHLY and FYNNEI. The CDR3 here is CASRETSGAQIF. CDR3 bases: TGTGCCAGCAGAGAAACTAGCGGGGCCCAGATCTTC.

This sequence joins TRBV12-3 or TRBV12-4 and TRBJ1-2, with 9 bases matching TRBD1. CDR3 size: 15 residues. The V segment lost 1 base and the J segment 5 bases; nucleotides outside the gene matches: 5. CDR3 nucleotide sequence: TGTGCCAGCAGTTTAGGTGGGACAGGGACTTATGGCTACACCTTC. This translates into CASSLGGTGTYGYTF.

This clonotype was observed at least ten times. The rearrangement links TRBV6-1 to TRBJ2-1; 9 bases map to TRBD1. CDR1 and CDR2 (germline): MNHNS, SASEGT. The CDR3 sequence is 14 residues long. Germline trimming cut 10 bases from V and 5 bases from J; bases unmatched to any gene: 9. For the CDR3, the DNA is TGTGCCATCCGGCGGGACAGGGAACACAATGAGCAGTTCTTC. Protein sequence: CAIRRDREHNEQFF.

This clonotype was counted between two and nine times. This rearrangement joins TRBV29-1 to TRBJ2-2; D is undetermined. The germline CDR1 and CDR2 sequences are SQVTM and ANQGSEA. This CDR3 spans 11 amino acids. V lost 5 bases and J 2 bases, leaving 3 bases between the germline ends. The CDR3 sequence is CSVQNTGELFF. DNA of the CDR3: TGCAGCGTTCAAAACACCGGGGAGCTGTTTTTT.

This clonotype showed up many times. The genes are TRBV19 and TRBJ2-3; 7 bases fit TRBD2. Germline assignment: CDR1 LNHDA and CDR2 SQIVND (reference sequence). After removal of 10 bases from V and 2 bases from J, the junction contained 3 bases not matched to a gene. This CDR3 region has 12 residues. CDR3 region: CATRGDTDTQYF. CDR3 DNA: TGTGCCACCCGGGGGGACACAGATACGCAGTATTTT.

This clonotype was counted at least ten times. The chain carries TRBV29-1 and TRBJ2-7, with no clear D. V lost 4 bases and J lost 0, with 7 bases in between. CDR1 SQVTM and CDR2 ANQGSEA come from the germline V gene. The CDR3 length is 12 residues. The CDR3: CSVARSSYEQYF. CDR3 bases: TGCAGCGTTGCCAGGAGCTCCTACGAGCAGTACTTC.

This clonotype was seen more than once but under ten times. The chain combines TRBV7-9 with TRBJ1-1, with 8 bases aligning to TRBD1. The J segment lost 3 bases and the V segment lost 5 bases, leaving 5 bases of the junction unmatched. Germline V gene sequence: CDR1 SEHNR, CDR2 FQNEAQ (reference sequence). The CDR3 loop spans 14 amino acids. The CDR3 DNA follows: TGTGCCAGCAGCCGGGGACAGGACTACACTGAAGCTTTCTTT. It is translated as CASSRGQDYTEAFF.

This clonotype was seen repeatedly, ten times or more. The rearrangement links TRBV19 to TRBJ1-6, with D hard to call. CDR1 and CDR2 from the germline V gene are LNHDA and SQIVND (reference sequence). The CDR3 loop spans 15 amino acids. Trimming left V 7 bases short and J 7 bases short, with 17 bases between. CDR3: CASTARPLGNSPLHF. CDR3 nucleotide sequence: TGTGCCAGTACCGCGCGCCCTCTTGGGAATTCACCCCTCCACTTT.

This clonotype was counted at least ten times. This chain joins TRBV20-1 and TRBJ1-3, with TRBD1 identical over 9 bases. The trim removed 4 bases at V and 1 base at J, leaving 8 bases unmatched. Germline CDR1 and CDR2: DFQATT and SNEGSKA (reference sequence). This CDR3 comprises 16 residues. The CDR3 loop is CSAILTGGDSGNTIYF. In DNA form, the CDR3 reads TGCAGTGCTATATTGACAGGGGGGGATTCTGGAAACACCATATATTTT.

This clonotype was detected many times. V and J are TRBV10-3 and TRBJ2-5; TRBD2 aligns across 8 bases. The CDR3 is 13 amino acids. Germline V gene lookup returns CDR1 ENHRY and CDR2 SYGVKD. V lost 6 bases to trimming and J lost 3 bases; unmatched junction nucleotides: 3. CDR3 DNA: TGTGCCATCAGGATTAGCGGGGAAGAGACCCAGTACTTC. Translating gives CAIRISGEETQYF.

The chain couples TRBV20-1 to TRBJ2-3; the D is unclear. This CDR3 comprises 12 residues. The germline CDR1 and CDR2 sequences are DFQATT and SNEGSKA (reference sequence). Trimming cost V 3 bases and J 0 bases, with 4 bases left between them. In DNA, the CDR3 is TGCAGTGCTAGCACCAGCACAGATACGCAGTATTTT. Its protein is CSASTSTDTQYF.

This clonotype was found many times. The CDR3 loop reads CASSLVAGGYQETQYF. The CDR3 DNA is TGTGCCAGCAGCTTAGTAGCGGGAGGTTACCAAGAGACCCAGTACTTC. The chain employs TRBV7-9 and TRBJ2-5; TRBD2 aligns across 10 bases. CDR3 size: 16 residues. The V segment lost 1 base and the J segment 0 bases; nucleotides outside the gene matches: 2. Per the germline V gene, CDR1 is SEHNR and CDR2 is FQNEAQ (reference sequence).

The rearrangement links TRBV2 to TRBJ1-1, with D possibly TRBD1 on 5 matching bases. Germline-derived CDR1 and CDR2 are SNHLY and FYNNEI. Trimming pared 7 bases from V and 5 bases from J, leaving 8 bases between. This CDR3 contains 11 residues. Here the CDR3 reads CASKGRTEAFF. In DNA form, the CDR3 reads TGTGCCAGCAAGGGGCGGACTGAAGCTTTCTTT.

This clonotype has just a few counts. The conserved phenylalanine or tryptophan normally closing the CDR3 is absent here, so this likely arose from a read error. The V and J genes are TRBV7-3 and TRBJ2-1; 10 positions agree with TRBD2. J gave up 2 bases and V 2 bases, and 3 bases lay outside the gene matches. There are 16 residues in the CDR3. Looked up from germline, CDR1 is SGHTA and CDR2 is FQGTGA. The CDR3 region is CASSLQAGGAYNEQFS. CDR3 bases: TGTGCCAGCAGCTTACAAGCGGGGGGGGCCTACAATGAGCAGTTCTCC.